This TCR beta chain was retrieved from a study of long-term antiretroviral therapy in people with HIV. Researchers report immunoSEQ v3.0 was run at survey level. TCRdb keeps only in-frame clones here, not all; method: immunoSEQ multiplex PCR. Of about 25,000 clones detected, roughly 80% appear once; the ten largest clones hold about 11%. CDR1 and CDR2 from the germline V gene are SGHDT and YYEEEE. The ends were cut back, 2 bases at V and 0 bases at J, with 2 bases in the middle. The CDR3 has 12 amino acids. The sample was unsorted PBMCs, taken 1.1 years before starting antiretroviral therapy. The V gene is TRBV5-6, the J gene TRBJ1-1; D not resolved. This TCR came from a woman aged 40 to 50 with HIV. The CDR3 nucleotides read TGTGCCAGCAGCTTTATGAACACTGAAGCTTTCTTT. Amino acid sequence: CASSFMNTEAFF.